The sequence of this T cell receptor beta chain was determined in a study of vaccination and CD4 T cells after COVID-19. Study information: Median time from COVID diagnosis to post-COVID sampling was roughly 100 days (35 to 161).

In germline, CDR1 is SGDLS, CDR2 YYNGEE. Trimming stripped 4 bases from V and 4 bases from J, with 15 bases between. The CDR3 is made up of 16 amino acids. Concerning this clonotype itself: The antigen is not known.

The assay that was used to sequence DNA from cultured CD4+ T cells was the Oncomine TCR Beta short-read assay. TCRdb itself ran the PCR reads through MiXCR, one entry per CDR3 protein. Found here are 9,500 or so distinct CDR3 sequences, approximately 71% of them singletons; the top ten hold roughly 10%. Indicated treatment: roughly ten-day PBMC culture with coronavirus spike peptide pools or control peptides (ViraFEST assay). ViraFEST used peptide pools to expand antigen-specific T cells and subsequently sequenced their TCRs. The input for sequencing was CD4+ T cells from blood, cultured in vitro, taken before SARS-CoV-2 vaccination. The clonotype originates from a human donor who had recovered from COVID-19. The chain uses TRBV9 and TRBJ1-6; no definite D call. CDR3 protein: CASSLSPENYNSPLHF. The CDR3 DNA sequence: TGTGCCAGCAGCCTGAGCCCGGAGAATTATAATTCACCCCTCCACTTT.